These 23 T cell receptor beta chains originate from one sample sequenced in a study of tumor and adjacent non-tumor tissue in lung cancer. RNA was extracted from bulk tissue without any cell sorting. The normal lung tissue was taken more than 3 cm from the tumor edge. Three rounds of nested PCR, following a modified ARM-PCR protocol, produced the TCRbeta library. TCRdb re-analysed the multiplex PCR reads in MiXCR, keeping a single row per CDR3 protein. The sample yields about 80,000 distinct CDR3 sequences, roughly 80% seen once. The sample comprised distant non-tumor lung tissue. Receptors originate from a man in his sixties with non-small cell lung cancer.

This clonotype came up many times. This chain joins TRBV6-1 and TRBJ2-2; possible D gene TRBD1, 5 bases. This CDR3 has 14 residues. Trimming removed 6 bases at V and 0 bases at J, with 8 bases between. CDR1 and CDR2 (germline): MNHNS, SASEGT. The CDR3 here is CASRDRSNTGELFF. Here the CDR3 DNA reads TGTGCCAGCAGAGACAGATCGAACACCGGGGAGCTGTTTTTT.

The chain employs TRBV11-2 and TRBJ2-5; TRBD1 might be the D (5 bases). Germline CDR1 and CDR2: SGHAT and FQNNGV. The CDR3 is 14 residues long. V dropped 4 bases and J dropped 10 bases, with 19 bases sitting between them. CDR3 in DNA: TGTGCCAGCAGCTCCGGACATGTTATGGCGATCCAGTACTTC. It encodes CASSSGHVMAIQYF.

The chain is built from TRBV28 and TRBJ1-5, with 7 bases aligning to TRBD1. Trimming cost V 8 bases and J 1 base; bases outside gene matches: 11. The CDR3 has 16 residues. Germline lookup yields CDR1 MDHEN and CDR2 SYDVKM. The CDR3 region is CASALGGILSNQPQHF. CDR3 bases: TGTGCCAGCGCCCTAGGGGGCATTCTAAGCAATCAGCCCCAGCATTTT.

With regard to this clonotype: Since the CDR3 does not end with the conserved phenylalanine or tryptophan, this likely comes from a read error. The rearrangement joins TRBV28 to TRBJ2-7; tentatively, D is TRBD1 or TRBD2 (5 bases each). The V gene lost 5 bases and the J gene lost 2 bases, with 13 bases spanning the gap. From germline, CDR1 is MDHEN and CDR2 SYDVKM. This CDR3 has 14 residues. The CDR3 sequence: CASSLPGTAYEQYL. DNA for the CDR3: TGTGCCAGCAGTCTCCCGGGGACGGCCTACGAGCAGTACTTA.

V gene TRBV24-1 combines with J gene TRBJ2-1, with 9 bases that match TRBD2. Germline V CDR1 and CDR2: KGHDR, SFDVKD. The V segment lost 2 bases and the J segment 10 bases; nucleotides outside the gene matches: 8. The CDR3 is made up of 15 amino acids. The CDR3 is CATSDSSLAGNEQFF. CDR3 in DNA: TGTGCCACCAGTGATTCCTCACTAGCGGGCAACGAGCAGTTCTTC.

In regard to this clonotype: An end of the junction does not agree with germline; a read error may underlie this. This rearrangement joins TRBV5-4 to TRBJ1-1; no clear D. Germline lookup yields CDR1 SGHNT and CDR2 YYREEE (reference sequence). The length of the CDR3 is 16 residues. CDR3 coding DNA: TGTGCCAGCAGCTTGGCACTGGGCAATCCGAACTCTGAAGCTTTCTTT. It translates to CASSLALGNPNSEAFF.

A word on this clonotype: The CDR3 end shows no conserved phenylalanine or tryptophan, and so a read error is likely. V is TRBV20-1 and J is TRBJ1-6; 7 bases are shared with TRBD1. The CDR3 has 16 amino acids. Trimming at V came to 5 bases and at J to 6 bases, leaving 13 bases not matched to a gene. Germline CDR1 reads DFQATT; CDR2 reads SNEGSKA (reference sequence). The chain's CDR3 is CSAERLGDRANSPLHY. The CDR3 DNA sequence: TGCAGTGCTGAGCGCCTCGGAGACAGGGCTAATTCACCCCTCCACTAT.

This clonotype was found once. The chain has TRBV11-2 and TRBJ2-5; TRBD2 is a possible D gene (7 bases). Germline V CDR1 and CDR2: SGHAT, FQNNGV. CDR3 size: 16 residues. Trimming cost V 4 bases and J 5 bases, with 20 bases left between them. The CDR3 loop is CASSYALGGPKETQYF. The CDR3, as DNA: TGTGCCAGCAGCTACGCATTGGGGGGGCCGAAGGAGACCCAGTACTTC.

The chain links TRBV29-1 to TRBJ2-5; TRBD1 matches at 8 bases. CDR1 and CDR2 (germline): SQVTM, ANQGSEA. J lost 5 bases, V lost 4 bases, and 3 bases had no gene match. The CDR3 extends over 12 amino acids. CDR3 nucleotides: TGCAGCGTTGGACAGGGGTTGGAGACCCAGTACTTC. Protein product: CSVGQGLETQYF. The full variable domain, completed using reference TRBV29-1 and TRBJ2-5, is SAVISQKPSRDICQRGTSLTIQCQVDSQVTMMFWYRQQPGQSLTLIATANQGSEATYESGFVIDKFPISRPNLTFSTLTVSNMSPEDSSIYLCSVGQGLETQYFGPGTRLLVL.

For this clonotype: At one boundary the junction diverges from the germline segment, which might be a read error. The V gene is TRBV4-1, the J gene TRBJ2-7; D gene unclear. The CDR3 contains 15 residues. Germline V gene data show CDR1 as MGHRA and CDR2 as YSYEKL. The CDR3 reads CASSQGMLNSYEQYF. The CDR3 coding sequence is TGCGCCAGCAGCCAAGGGATGTTGAACTCCTACGAGCAATACTTC.

Regarding this clonotype: A much larger clone lies a single base off, so this may be a read error. The chain employs TRBV7-9 and TRBJ2-1; 9 bases agree with TRBD1. CDR3 length: 15 amino acids. The V gene's germline CDR1 is SEHNR and CDR2 FQNEAQ (reference sequence). The CDR3 is CASGLSFGTGNEQFF. CDR3 nucleotide sequence: TGTGCCAGCGGCTTGAGCTTTGGGACAGGGAATGAGCAGTTCTTC.

This clonotype showed up just once. The gene calls are TRBV6-2 or TRBV6-3 and TRBJ2-1; 7 bases are a match to TRBD1. The CDR3 totals 14 residues. The trim removed 10 bases at V and 12 bases at J, leaving 18 bases unmatched. Germline CDR1 MNHEY, CDR2 SVGEGT. The CDR3 nucleotides read TGTGCCAACACCACAGGGGCCTTAATAGGAGGGCAGTTCTTC. Its protein product is CANTTGALIGGQFF.

A word on this clonotype: In this CDR3 the conserved last residue, phenylalanine or tryptophan, is missing, so a read error is likely. The CDR3 DNA follows: TGTGCCAGCAGTTACGCCTACGAGAACACTGAAGCTTTCTCT. Translating it yields CASSYAYENTEAFS. V gene TRBV6-2 or TRBV6-3 combines with J gene TRBJ1-1; D is uncertain. Germline V gives CDR1 MNHEY, CDR2 SVGEGT. Trimming shortened V by 2 bases and J by 1 base, and 8 bases separated the two germline ends. The CDR3 runs to 14 residues.

The genes are TRBV7-8 and TRBJ2-7, with D possibly being TRBD1 or TRBD2 (5 bases each). Germline CDR1 SGHVS, CDR2 FQNEAQ. Between the trimmed V and J ends, which lost 1 base and 1 base, there was a span of 11 bases. The CDR3 length is 15 residues. The CDR3 sequence is CASSLGGVVSYEQYF. CDR3 nucleotides: TGTGCCAGCAGCTTAGGAGGGGTAGTGTCCTACGAGCAGTACTTC.

As regards this clonotype: Sequence at one end of the junction differs from germline and may be a read error. The rearrangement joins TRBV6-1 to TRBJ1-1; 8 nucleotides agree with TRBD1. The CDR3 is 14 residues long. The germline CDR1 and CDR2 sequences are MNHNS and SASEGT. The CDR3 coding sequence is TGTGCCGGCAGTGAAGACAGGGGCGACACTGAAACCTTCTTT. The encoded protein is CAGSEDRGDTETFF.

Concerning this clonotype: The junction differs from germline at one of its ends, possibly a read error. This rearrangement joins TRBV20-1 to TRBJ1-4, with unresolved D. This CDR3 is built from 11 residues. Looked up from germline, CDR1 is DFQATT and CDR2 is SNEGSKA (reference sequence). The CDR3 protein is CCARAFEKVFF. CDR3 bases: TGCTGTGCTAGGGCATTTGAAAAAGTGTTTTTT.

In regard to this clonotype: At one end the junction does not follow the germline gene, possibly because of a read error. The rearrangement links TRBV29-1 to TRBJ2-2; D is possibly TRBD1 (5 bases). CDR1 and CDR2 (germline): SQVTM, ANQGSEA. The length of the CDR3 is 14 residues. CDR3 region: CSVGGQGNTGELFF. DNA of the CDR3: TGCAGTGTTGGCGGCCAGGGAAACACCGGGGAGCTGTTTTTT.

J is TRBJ2-1 and V is TRBV11-1; D may be TRBD2 (5 bases). Germline lookup yields CDR1 SGHAT and CDR2 FQDESV (reference sequence). This CDR3 spans 21 amino acids. The V and J ends lost 0 bases and 0 bases respectively, with 24 bases between them. CDR3 sequence: CASSLAWGRELSRSSYNEQFF. The CDR3 DNA is TGTGCCAGCAGCTTAGCTTGGGGTAGGGAGCTTAGTCGAAGCTCCTACAATGAGCAGTTCTTC.

The rearrangement uses TRBV5-1 and TRBJ2-2; no firm D call. CDR3 length equals 17 residues. V shed 4 bases and J shed 0 bases, with 16 bases lying between them. Germline values: CDR1 SGHRS, CDR2 YFSETQ. Written as DNA, the CDR3 is TGCGCCAGCAGCGAAAACTCCATGACATCGAACACCGGGGAGCTGTTTTTT. This encodes CASSENSMTSNTGELFF.

Worth noting for this clonotype: Lacking the conserved final phenylalanine or tryptophan, this CDR3 likely reflects a read error. This chain joins TRBV29-1 and TRBJ1-1; D is undetermined. The CDR3 loop spans 10 amino acids. Germline V gene lookup returns CDR1 SQVTM and CDR2 ANQGSEA. Trimming took 7 bases from V and 3 from J, leaving 6 bases between them. CDR3: CSDRYTEAFI. CDR3 nucleotide sequence: TGCAGCGATCGGTACACTGAAGCTTTCATT.

The chain employs TRBV20-1 and TRBJ2-7, with a weak D call TRBD2 (5 bases). Trimming removed 5 bases at V and 9 bases at J, with 26 bases between. Germline lookup yields CDR1 DFQATT and CDR2 SNEGSKA (reference sequence). This CDR3 contains 15 residues. CDR3 sequence reads: CSASTASWRPSGQYF. The DNA of the CDR3 is TGCAGTGCTTCCACCGCTAGCTGGAGGCCCTCCGGGCAGTACTTC.

About this clonotype: No conserved phenylalanine or tryptophan ends this CDR3, so it is likely a read error. The chain combines TRBV11-2 with TRBJ2-6; TRBD1 or TRBD2 may be the D gene (5 bases each). Germline assignment: CDR1 SGHAT and CDR2 FQNNGV. The CDR3 is made up of 14 amino acids. CDR3 coding DNA: TGTCCCAGCAGTCCTATCTCTGGGGGCAACGTCCTGACTGTC. This gives the protein CPSSPISGGNVLTV.

Comment on this clonotype: A read error may account for a junction end that differs from germline. This chain connects TRBV29-1 to TRBJ2-1; the D gene is possibly TRBD2 (5 bases). CDR3 length: 15 residues. Germline V gene data show CDR1 as SQVTM and CDR2 as ANQGSEA. The CDR3 region has the DNA TGTAGCGTTACGGGCTATCGAGCACCGAGTATAGAGCAGTTCTTC. Translation: CSVTGYRAPSIEQFF.